This T cell receptor (beta chain) was found in a study of T-cell memory formation after mild COVID-19. This CDR3 has 13 residues. Per the germline V gene, CDR1 is SQVTM and CDR2 is ANQGSEA. Trimming cost V 5 bases and J 4 bases, with 14 bases left between them. TCRdb re-called the 5' RACE reads with MiXCR, one entry per CDR3 protein. The sample has around 510,000 distinct CDR3 sequences; about 22% are singletons. Sample: PBMCs or a T cell subset sorted from them (not recorded which). The clonotype originates from an adult woman who had mild COVID-19 (a few samples of this study predate the infection). Cell type and time point are not known. This chain joins TRBV29-1 and TRBJ2-5; a weak D match, TRBD2 (6 bases). This CDR3 reads CSVIGLGGETQYF. In DNA, the CDR3 is TGCAGCGTTATAGGGCTGGGAGGAGAGACCCAGTACTTC.